This T cell receptor beta chain was sequenced in a study of post-analysis software for immune sequencing data (dated by TCRdb to the mid-2010s). For the study in its entirety: Disease courses on record covered relapsing-remitting, secondary progressive and progressive-relapsing multiple sclerosis, though some patients had no subtype annotation. The patient repertoires were set against about 12 previously published healthy control repertoires from donors whose ages ranged from about 6 to 25 years. A subset of samples was prepared in parallel using single-end sample barcoding, then pooled and co-amplified after Illumina adapter ligation. Overall results and qualifications from the work: The control group was slightly older than the multiple sclerosis patient group. Multiple sclerosis patients had significantly lower normalized Chao1 diversity than controls, a result that suggests substantial peripheral T-cell clonal expansion. Direct clustering with F measure showed strong co-clustering of samples prepared in the same batch, prompting a batch-effect correction. Patients showed significantly higher frequencies than controls for roughly five TRBV segments, among them TRBV5-6, TRBV5-1 and TRBV20-1.

Library preparation was by PCR. The data were produced on an Illumina HiSeq 2500. To reduce PCR and sequencing biases, unique molecular identifiers were built into the TCR beta cDNA libraries. Approximately 500,000 cDNA molecules were obtained per 1 to 10 million input T cells, so each molecule approximated one T cell. The patient libraries were prepared and sequenced using the same protocol as the earlier healthy control dataset. Within a given batch, samples were prepared together, multiplexed and sequenced on the same HiSeq lane. In the authors' own workflow: MIGEC handled the raw barcoded reads, throwing out single-read molecular identifier groups before consensus assembly and CDR3 extraction. VDJtools was used for post-analysis of the clonotype tables, with diversity normalized by down-sampling every dataset to the smallest sample size. Repertoire overlap clustering matched CDR3 amino acid but not nucleotide sequences to correct batch-related cross-sample contamination. TCRdb passed the public sequencing reads through fastp at Q25 and MiXCR, retaining productive beta sequences. Under each unique CDR3 protein, matching rows form one entry showing the most common genes and DNA. The V and J calls follow TCRdb's processing rather than the paper's. For this sample there are roughly 570,000 distinct CDR3 sequences; around a third appear just once. 4.5% to 7.5% of the sample is held by the ten biggest clonotypes.

TCR beta repertoires were profiled from peripheral blood of roughly 13 young patients with multiple sclerosis to demonstrate the VDJtools post-analysis software. Multiple sclerosis patients were children and adolescents aged about 6 to 15 years. The CDR3 has 16 amino acids, counting the end cysteine and phenylalanine. Of the read, only the CDR3 DNA is kept; its 48 bases are in frame from base 1. V ends up 0 bases short and J 1 base short, with an unmatched junction base count of 6. The germline V gene (reference sequence) yields DFQATT for CDR1 and SNEGSKA for CDR2. Worth noting for this clonotype: It lacks a known antigen. Base qualities are not provided; no much larger clone lies one nucleotide away.

The TCR originated in a girl between 2 and 17 years old with multiple sclerosis. What was sequenced was blood. Recombination connected TRBV20-1 to TRBJ1-5; TRBD1 aligns with 7 central bases. The CDR3 corresponds to CSARDDRVWSNQPQHF. DNA sequence: TGCAGTGCTAGAGACGACAGGGTGTGGAGCAATCAGCCCCAGCATTTT.